One and the same sample provided the 22 T cell receptor beta chains below, sequenced in a study of shared clonotypes between healthy human individuals. TCRdb's table, derived via immunoSEQ multiplex PCR, lists solely in-frame clones and lacks some. The profile shows some 700,000 clones, about 90% of them singletons. The sample was memory CD8+ T cells from PBMCs. The sample's subset: CD45RO+ cells pooled with CCR7-negative TemRA cells. All receptors come from a man aged 18 to 29 in good health. Some clones in this sample may be carry-over from other donors' samples.

V gene TRBV29-1 combines with J gene TRBJ2-1; no definite D call. The CDR3 has 13 residues. From germline, CDR1 is SQVTM and CDR2 ANQGSEA. Trimming pared 5 bases from V and 6 bases from J, leaving 14 bases between. The CDR3 DNA reads TGCAGCGTTACGTACACTATTCTCAATGAGCAGTTCTTC. Its translation: CSVTYTILNEQFF.

This clone was detected only once. The chain links TRBV6-5 to TRBJ1-1, with 7 bases matching TRBD1. From germline, CDR1 is MNHEY and CDR2 SVGAGI. The CDR3 extends over 14 amino acids. Trimming cost V 5 bases and J 2 bases; bases outside gene matches: 5. CDR3 sequence: CASSIRDSNTEAFF. The CDR3 region has the DNA TGTGCCAGCAGTATCCGGGACAGTAACACTGAAGCTTTCTTT.

This chain links TRBV28 with TRBJ2-1; tentatively, D is TRBD1 (6 bases). The CDR3 runs 18 residues. CDR1 MDHEN and CDR2 SYDVKM come from the germline V gene. Trimming took 4 bases from V and 5 from J, leaving 24 bases between them. The DNA of the CDR3 is TGTGCCAGCAGTTCCCCTATTCTAAGCGGCAAGGGGGACAATGAGCAGTTCTTC. Translated: CASSSPILSGKGDNEQFF.

The chain uses TRBV7-9 and TRBJ2-3; 7 bases are a match to TRBD2. Trimming cost V 5 bases and J 3 bases; bases outside gene matches: 5. Germline-derived CDR1 and CDR2 are SEHNR and FQNEAQ (reference sequence). This CDR3 spans 14 amino acids. The CDR3 loop is CASSHRRETDTQYF. For the CDR3, the DNA is TGTGCCAGCAGCCACCGGCGGGAGACAGATACGCAGTATTTT.

The rearrangement links TRBV13 to TRBJ2-4; D gene ambiguous. From germline, CDR1 is PRHDT and CDR2 FYEKMQ (reference sequence). V was shortened by 4 bases and J by 4 bases, with 8 bases between the two germline ends. The CDR3 spans 13 residues. The CDR3, as DNA: TGTGCCAGCAGCTCCGGACGGAAAAACATTCAGTACTTC. It encodes CASSSGRKNIQYF. Full variable domain (outside the CDR3, taken from reference TRBV13 and TRBJ2-4): AAGVIQSPRHLIKEKRETATLKCYPIPRHDTVYWYQQGPGQDPQFLISFYEKMQSDKGSIPDRFSAQQFSDYHSELNMSSLELGDSALYFCASSSGRKNIQYFGAGTRLSVL.

The V and J genes are TRBV27 and TRBJ2-2; the D gene could be TRBD1 or TRBD2 (7 bases each). Trimming took 5 bases from V and 5 from J, leaving 15 bases between them. The CDR3 contains 15 residues. The germline V gene encodes CDR1 MNHEY and CDR2 SMNVEV (reference sequence). The CDR3 nucleotides are TGTGCCAGCAGTCCGCACAGGGGAGGGACCGGGGAGCTGTTTTTT. It translates to CASSPHRGGTGELFF.

The chain is built from TRBV5-4 and TRBJ2-7; the D gene could be TRBD1 or TRBD2 (5 bases each). The germline gives CDR1 SGHNT, CDR2 YYREEE (reference sequence). This CDR3 is 14 amino acids long. Between the trimmed V and J ends, which lost 2 bases and 3 bases, there was a span of 12 bases. CDR3: CASSLTGADYEQYF. CDR3 sequence (DNA): TGTGCCAGCAGCTTAACCGGGGCAGACTACGAGCAGTACTTC. The full variable domain, rest sourced from reference TRBV5-4 and TRBJ2-7, is ETGVTQSPTHLIKTRGQQVTLRCSSQSGHNTVSWYQQALGQGPQFIFQYYREEENGRGNFPPRFSGLQFPNYSSELNVNALELDDSALYLCASSLTGADYEQYFGPGTRLTVT.

The chain uses TRBV7-8 and TRBJ2-1, with D tentatively TRBD2 (5 bases). With 8 bases removed from V and 6 bases from J, the gap between germline ends came to 20 bases. Germline V gives CDR1 SGHVS, CDR2 FQNEAQ. The CDR3 sequence is 15 residues long. CDR3 bases: TGTGCCAGCGGTTGGACTCAAGGGCATGGCAATGAGCAGTTCTTC. Protein sequence: CASGWTQGHGNEQFF.

With respect to this clone: The same CDR3 also results from other DNA sequences found in this sample. This chain links TRBV5-4 with TRBJ1-1, with 7 bases matching TRBD1. Trimming at V came to 2 bases and at J to 3 bases, leaving 1 base not matched to a gene. The length of the CDR3 is 13 residues. The germline gives CDR1 SGHNT, CDR2 YYREEE (reference sequence). The CDR3 is CASSFGTDTEAFF. For the CDR3, the DNA is TGTGCCAGCAGCTTTGGGACAGACACTGAAGCTTTCTTT.

This clone was picked up many times. The V and J genes are TRBV5-6 and TRBJ2-7; 7 bases agree with TRBD2. V lost 2 bases to trimming and J lost 0 bases; unmatched junction nucleotides: 5. The CDR3 sequence is 15 residues long. Germline CDR1 SGHDT, CDR2 YYEEEE. The CDR3 DNA follows: TGTGCCAGCAGCTTCTCGGGGGGAAGCTCCTACGAGCAGTACTTC. Protein: CASSFSGGSSYEQYF.

The chain joins TRBV2 to TRBJ2-1; the D gene is possibly TRBD2 (6 bases). V gave up 0 bases and J gave up 3 bases, with 12 bases separating them. The germline gives CDR1 SNHLY, CDR2 FYNNEI. The CDR3 loop spans 16 amino acids. DNA of the CDR3: TGTGCCAGCAGTGAAGCCGGGGCGGGATTCTACAATGAGCAGTTCTTC. Protein product: CASSEAGAGFYNEQFF. The variable domain in full, completed from reference TRBV2 and TRBJ2-1, reads EPEVTQTPSHQVTQMGQEVILRCVPISNHLYFYWYRQILGQKVEFLVSFYNNEISEKSEIFDDQFSVERPDGSNFTLKIRSTKLEDSAMYFCASSEAGAGFYNEQFFGPGTRLTVL.

This clone was recorded only once. The rearrangement uses TRBV28 and TRBJ2-2; D might be TRBD1 or TRBD2, each matching 5 bases. The CDR3 extends over 12 amino acids. The germline V and J ends were trimmed by 3 bases and 7 bases, with 6 bases remaining between them. The germline CDR1 and CDR2 sequences are MDHEN and SYDVKM. CDR3 residues: CASSFGGGELFF. The CDR3 DNA reads as TGTGCCAGCAGTTTTGGGGGCGGGGAGCTGTTTTTT.

This chain joins TRBV27 and TRBJ1-6, with a possible D match to TRBD1 (5 bases). Germline V gene data show CDR1 as MNHEY and CDR2 as SMNVEV (reference sequence). The CDR3 extends over 14 amino acids. V lost 7 bases and J lost 5, with 12 bases in between. DNA of the CDR3: TGTGCCAGCAAGGCAGGGAGGGATAATTCACCCCTCCACTTT. It yields the protein CASKAGRDNSPLHF.

This clone was detected only a few times. This specimen includes other DNA sequences encoding the same CDR3. This chain links TRBV27 with TRBJ2-7; D is unresolved. CDR3 length: 13 residues. The V gene lost 3 bases and the J gene lost 1 base, with 7 bases spanning the gap. CDR1 is MNHEY and CDR2 is SMNVEV in the germline V gene (reference sequence). The CDR3 coding sequence is TGTGCCAGCAGTTTCGGCAGATCCTACGAGCAGTACTTC. Protein sequence: CASSFGRSYEQYF.

This clone turned up a few times. The rearrangement joins TRBV7-9 to TRBJ1-5; 11 nucleotides line up with TRBD1. The V gene's germline CDR1 is SEHNR and CDR2 FQNEAQ (reference sequence). This CDR3 region has 16 residues. V trimming: 2 bases; J trimming: 7 bases; junction bases outside the gene matches: 7. CDR3 amino acids: CASSLRKGQGEQPQHF. CDR3 DNA: TGTGCCAGCAGCTTACGGAAGGGACAGGGGGAACAGCCCCAGCATTTT.

This chain links TRBV13 with TRBJ2-7; 9 bases are a match to TRBD2. Germline CDR1 PRHDT, CDR2 FYEKMQ (reference sequence). The CDR3 has 15 residues. With 0 bases clipped from V and 2 bases from J, the junction kept 2 bases outside the gene matches. The CDR3 DNA follows: TGTGCCAGCAGCTTAGGTGGACTAGCGACCTACGAGCAGTACTTC. Protein sequence: CASSLGGLATYEQYF. The full variable domain, in which reference TRBV13 and TRBJ2-7 provide the parts outside the CDR3, is AAGVIQSPRHLIKEKRETATLKCYPIPRHDTVYWYQQGPGQDPQFLISFYEKMQSDKGSIPDRFSAQQFSDYHSELNMSSLELGDSALYFCASSLGGLATYEQYFGPGTRLTVT.

V usage is TRBV5-6 and J usage is TRBJ2-5; D unresolved. The J call may be faulty, since TRBJ2-7 better matches the DNA end. This CDR3 region has 13 residues. Germline V gene sequence: CDR1 SGHDT, CDR2 YYEEEE. As DNA, the CDR3 is TGTGCCAGCAGCTTGGGAACCTACTACGAGCAGTACTTC. This encodes CASSLGTYYEQYF.

Of note for this clone: This sample also contains other DNA sequences that code for the same CDR3. The rearrangement uses TRBV27 and TRBJ2-7; a weak D match, TRBD2 (6 bases). CDR3 length: 13 residues. Germline V lookup: CDR1 MNHEY, CDR2 SMNVEV (reference sequence). V gave up 2 bases and J gave up 3 bases, with 8 bases separating them. CDR3 bases: TGTGCCAGCAGTTTAGGAGGGGACTACGAGCAGTACTTC. The encoded protein is CASSLGGDYEQYF.

The chain employs TRBV4-3 and TRBJ2-1; D is unresolved. The CDR3 covers 16 residues. The germline V gene encodes CDR1 LGHNA and CDR2 YSLEER. Trimming removed 1 base from V and 10 bases from J, with 20 bases in between. CDR3 nucleotides: TGCGCCAGCAGCCAAGCCCTCGCCGGGCTGTTTGGGGAGCAGTTCTTC. Translation gives CASSQALAGLFGEQFF.

The gene calls are TRBV5-4 and TRBJ2-7; tentatively, D is TRBD1 or TRBD2 (5 bases each). Germline lookup yields CDR1 SGHNT and CDR2 YYREEE (reference sequence). This CDR3 is built from 12 residues. V lost 4 bases and J lost 2, with 7 bases in between. The CDR3 nucleotides read TGTGCCAGCAGCACGGGACCCTACGAGCAGTACTTC. Amino acid sequence: CASSTGPYEQYF.

With regard to this clone: Other DNA sequences in this specimen translate into the identical CDR3. The genes are TRBV7-9 and TRBJ1-2; TRBD1 matches 10 bases. This CDR3 contains 14 residues. The V gene end was trimmed by 1 base and the J gene end by 8 bases; junction bases not matched to a gene: 4. Per the germline V gene, CDR1 is SEHNR and CDR2 is FQNEAQ (reference sequence). As DNA, the CDR3 is TGTGCCAGCAGCTTAGGGACAGGGGGGAACGGCTACACCTTC. It codes for CASSLGTGGNGYTF.

This chain uses TRBV4-1 with TRBJ1-2; no definite D call. The CDR3 runs to 14 residues. CDR1 MGHRA and CDR2 YSYEKL come from the germline V gene. Trimming shortened V by 2 bases and J by 5 bases, and 12 bases separated the two germline ends. CDR3 bases: TGCGCCAGCAGCCAAAAGGAGGGTTTTTATGGCTACACCTTC. Translated: CASSQKEGFYGYTF.